This T cell receptor beta chain was retrieved from a study of T cells in Graves' hyperthyroidism and ophthalmopathy. Whole-study findings and limits: In the analysis, a 13 V-J model separated ophthalmopathy from stable hyperthyroidism.

Trimming pared 1 base from V and 1 base from J, leaving 10 bases between. The CDR3 spans 15 residues. The germline V gene encodes CDR1 SGHVS and CDR2 FQNEAQ. Researchers took RNA transcripts and amplified the TCR beta CDR3 regions from them. A set of HTBI primers served as the primers for a first-round RT-PCR of the TCR CDR3. A single record per CDR3 protein comes from TCRdb applying MiXCR to the multiplex PCR reads. The sample includes hundreds of thousands of distinct CDR3 sequences, about 15% of them seen just once. This clonotype was observed a few times. Its antigen is undetermined. The chain joins TRBV7-8 to TRBJ1-1; the D gene is possibly TRBD1 (5 bases). The sequence was collected from a woman under 30 with Graves' ophthalmopathy. Sequences were obtained from blood. The CDR3 loop is CASSLESRENTEAFF. CDR3 nucleotide sequence: TGTGCCAGCAGCTTAGAGTCCAGGGAGAACACTGAAGCTTTCTTT.